This paragraph covers one T cell receptor beta chain sequence. Its antigen remains unidentified. Germline CDR1 is PRHDT and CDR2 is FYEKMQ (reference sequence). The CDR3 covers 13 residues. All TRB cDNA libraries came from 5' RACE performed with UMI labels. TCRdb re-analyzed the 5' RACE reads; it lists each CDR3 protein once, without DNA. The listing contains 4,500 to 6,000 distinct CDR3 sequences. This record comes from a study of CXCR3-negative and CXCR3-positive naive CD8 T cells. The overall study: There were about 150 million TRB reads altogether, and each library had about 1.5 +/- 0.3 million of them. Study-wide findings and caveats: CXCR3-positive naive cells had more hydrophobic TRB CDR3s than CXCR3-negative naive cells. Naive subsets had comparable surface CD5, so TRB CDR3 properties gauged TCR strength.

V and J are TRBV13 and TRBJ1-1. Sequenced: naive CXCR3+ CD8+ T cells from blood. Subset here: CD45RO-CCR7+CD27+CD95- naive CD8+ T cells expressing CXCR3 (TNR3+). The TCR sequence derives from a human donor in good health. Some clones in this sample may be carry-over from other donors' samples. The CDR3 sequence: CASSSAGPEPAFF. The whole variable domain, remainder taken from reference TRBV13 and TRBJ1-1, is AAGVIQSPRHLIKEKRETATLKCYPIPRHDTVYWYQQGPGQDPQFLISFYEKMQSDKGSIPDRFSAQQFSDYHSELNMSSLELGDSALYFCASSSAGPEPAFFGQGTRLTVV.